These 21 T cell receptor beta chains were sequenced from one sample in a study of blood T cell repertoires in COVID-19. The table came from immunoSEQ multiplex PCR; TCRdb's copy has only in-frame clones and leaves some out. The table includes approximately 77,000 clones, roughly 90% detected once. Material for sequencing was peripheral blood. All receptors come from a man in his fifties or sixties with active COVID-19.

The rearrangement joins TRBV18 to TRBJ2-1; 9 bases line up with TRBD2. CDR3 length: 18 amino acids. Germline V gene lookup returns CDR1 KGHSH and CDR2 LQKENI. With V trimmed by 1 base and J by 5 bases, 12 bases remained unmatched. The CDR3 here is CASSPRAGGPPRDNEQFF. In DNA, the CDR3 is TGTGCCAGCTCACCACGAGCGGGAGGCCCGCCAAGAGACAATGAGCAGTTCTTC.

The chain uses TRBV7-8 and TRBJ1-2; TRBD1 matches 11 bases. Germline-derived CDR1 and CDR2 are SGHVS and FQNEAQ. CDR3 length: 17 residues. With 3 bases clipped from V and 9 bases from J, the junction kept 15 bases outside the gene matches. The DNA for the CDR3 is TGTGCCAGCAGCTTCCTCTACGGGACAGGGGGATTGTATCGCTACACCTTC. As protein: CASSFLYGTGGLYRYTF.

CDR3 loop: CASSYFLTGTDEQYF. In nucleotides, the CDR3 is TGTGCCAGCAGCTACTTCTTGACAGGGACTGACGAGCAGTACTTC. The chain uses TRBV11-1 and TRBJ2-7, with D perhaps matching TRBD1 (7 bases). This CDR3 comprises 15 residues. Germline lookup yields CDR1 SGHAT and CDR2 FQDESV (reference sequence). V dropped 4 bases and J dropped 5 bases, with 18 bases sitting between them.

The chain has TRBV19 and TRBJ1-2; D gene unclear. This CDR3 has 14 amino acids. Trimming cost V 7 bases and J 4 bases, with 16 bases left between them. CDR1 is LNHDA and CDR2 is SQIVND in the germline V gene (reference sequence). This chain's CDR3 is CASKVADTGYGYTF. CDR3 DNA sequence: TGTGCCAGTAAGGTCGCCGATACGGGCTATGGCTACACCTTC.

This chain joins TRBV7-2 and TRBJ2-1; TRBD2 agrees at 11 bases. Looked up from germline, CDR1 is SGHTA and CDR2 is FQGNSA. The CDR3 is 19 residues long. V trimming: 0 bases; J trimming: 4 bases; junction bases outside the gene matches: 11. The CDR3 here is CASSLASGSGGAGYNEQFF. The CDR3 bases are TGTGCCAGCAGCTTAGCAAGCGGTAGCGGGGGGGCCGGATACAATGAGCAGTTCTTC.

The gene calls are TRBV4-1 and TRBJ2-2; perhaps TRBD1 as D (6 bases). Trimming stripped 2 bases from V and 5 bases from J, with 9 bases between. Germline assignment: CDR1 MGHRA and CDR2 YSYEKL. This CDR3 is 14 amino acids long. CDR3 sequence: CASSQTRGTGELFF. CDR3 DNA: TGCGCCAGCAGCCAAACCAGGGGAACCGGGGAGCTGTTTTTT.

V and J are TRBV7-9 and TRBJ1-6; 8 nucleotides align to TRBD1. This CDR3 is 15 amino acids long. Germline V gene data show CDR1 as SEHNR and CDR2 as FQNEAQ (reference sequence). V shed 3 bases, J shed 8 bases, and the junction held 6 bases outside the gene matches. The CDR3, as DNA: TGTGCCAGCAGCTTCCACCAGGGGGCTGATTCACCCCTCCACTTT. Translation gives CASSFHQGADSPLHF. Supplemented by reference TRBV7-9 and TRBJ1-6, the full variable domain reads DTGVSQNPRHKITKRGQNVTFRCDPISEHNRLYWYRQTLGQGPEFLTYFQNEAQLEKSRLLSDRFSAERPKGSFSTLEIQRTEQGDSAMYLCASSFHQGADSPLHFGNGTRLTVT.

The chain joins TRBV3-1 (or the pseudogene TRBV3-2) to TRBJ2-4; D call uncertain. CDR1 LGHDT and CDR2 YNNKEL come from the germline V gene (reference sequence). This CDR3 contains 16 residues. V was pared by 0 bases and J by 2 bases, with 11 bases between. The CDR3 DNA follows: TGTGCCAGCAGCCAAGATCTCGGGTTGTCCAAAAACATTCAGTACTTC. It yields the protein CASSQDLGLSKNIQYF.

The V call is TRBV5-6, the J call TRBJ2-7, with D possibly being TRBD2 (6 bases). The ends were cut back, 3 bases at V and 11 bases at J, with 18 bases in the middle. Germline loops: CDR1 SGHDT, CDR2 YYEEEE. This CDR3 contains 13 residues. The chain's CDR3 is CASSSRVRGIEYF. DNA of the CDR3: TGTGCCAGCAGCTCCCGCGTCCGGGGGATCGAGTACTTC. Looking up the rest from reference TRBV5-6 and TRBJ2-7 gives the full variable domain: DAGVTQSPTHLIKTRGQQVTLRCSPKSGHDTVSWYQQALGQGPQFIFQYYEEEERQRGNFPDRFSGHQFPNYSSELNVNALLLGDSALYLCASSSRVRGIEYFGPGTRLTVT.

A single count supports this clone. The chain employs TRBV2 and TRBJ1-3, with TRBD1 matching 7 bases. Germline V CDR1 and CDR2: SNHLY, FYNNEI. Trimming took 7 bases from V and 2 from J; bases not matched to a gene: 8. The CDR3 is 15 residues long. CDR3 sequence: CASTLDRVPGNTIYF. The CDR3 nucleotides are TGTGCCAGCACCTTAGACAGGGTCCCTGGAAACACCATATATTTT.

Written as DNA, the CDR3 is TGTGCCAGCAGCGTAGGCGTACTAGCGGGGGCAGATACGCAGTATTTT. Protein product: CASSVGVLAGADTQYF. The chain links TRBV9 to TRBJ2-3, with 11 bases fitting TRBD2. The CDR3 sequence is 16 residues long. J gave up 4 bases and V 0 bases, and 4 bases lay outside the gene matches. From germline, CDR1 is SGDLS and CDR2 YYNGEE.

This chain joins TRBV2 and TRBJ2-5; TRBD2 matches 14 bases. From germline, CDR1 is SNHLY and CDR2 FYNNEI. The CDR3 sequence is 14 residues long. The V and J ends lost 7 bases and 5 bases, in that order; junction bases with no gene match: 3. This chain's CDR3 is CASNRLAGGETQYF. CDR3 nucleotides: TGTGCCAGCAACAGACTAGCGGGGGGGGAGACCCAGTACTTC.

The chain combines TRBV12-5 with TRBJ1-4, with TRBD1 matching 8 bases. Per germline, CDR1 LGHNT and CDR2 FRNRAP. V lost 8 bases, J lost 0 bases, and 17 bases stayed unmatched. This CDR3 contains 19 residues. Here the CDR3 DNA reads TGTGCTAGTTCCCCAGCCGGGACAGGCCGGTATGCAACTAATGAAAAACTGTTTTTT. It specifies CASSPAGTGRYATNEKLFF. The complete variable domain, with remaining parts taken from reference TRBV12-5 and TRBJ1-4, reads DARVTQTPRHKVTEMGQEVTMRCQPILGHNTVFWYRQTMMQGLELLAYFRNRAPLDDSGMPKDRFSAEMPDATLATLKIQPSEPRDSAVYFCASSPAGTGRYATNEKLFFGSGTQLSVL.

The V gene is TRBV5-6, the J gene TRBJ2-7; TRBD2 might be the D (6 bases). Germline-derived CDR1 and CDR2 are SGHDT and YYEEEE. This CDR3 has 12 residues. V was shortened by 4 bases and J by 6 bases, with 11 bases between the two germline ends. This CDR3 reads CASSGGWGEQYF. DNA of the CDR3: TGTGCCAGCAGCGGAGGGTGGGGCGAGCAGTACTTC.

The rearrangement links TRBV19 to TRBJ1-1; 8 bases align to TRBD1. CDR1 LNHDA and CDR2 SQIVND come from the germline V gene (reference sequence). The CDR3 sequence is 14 residues long. Germline trimming cut 6 bases from V and 1 base from J; bases unmatched to any gene: 4. The CDR3 DNA follows: TGTGCCAGTAGCCTCGGACAGGGGAACACTGAAGCTTTCTTT. Amino acid sequence: CASSLGQGNTEAFF.

The V gene is TRBV19, the J gene TRBJ2-7; a possible D gene is TRBD2 (6 bases). The CDR3 covers 12 residues. Trimming took 3 bases from V and 5 from J, leaving 8 bases between them. Germline values: CDR1 LNHDA, CDR2 SQIVND (reference sequence). CDR3: CASSMEGNEQYF. DNA for the CDR3: TGTGCCAGTAGTATGGAGGGAAACGAGCAGTACTTC.

The chain has TRBV5-5 and TRBJ2-5; D perhaps matches TRBD2 (6 bases). The length of the CDR3 is 15 residues. Germline-derived CDR1 and CDR2 are SGHKS and YYEKEE (reference sequence). With 4 bases removed from V and 5 bases from J, the gap between germline ends came to 18 bases. The CDR3 nucleotides read TGTGCCAGCAGCCTCACCGGGACGGCGGGGGAGACCCAGTACTTC. Protein product: CASSLTGTAGETQYF.

This clone has only one observation. The V and J genes are TRBV2 and TRBJ2-5; no definite D call. The CDR3 is 14 residues long. Trimming took 1 base from V and 2 from J, leaving 8 bases between them. CDR1 SNHLY and CDR2 FYNNEI come from the germline V gene. The CDR3 DNA sequence: TGTGCCAGCAGTGAAGTACAGCATCAAGAGACCCAGTACTTC. Translation: CASSEVQHQETQYF.

This chain connects TRBV28 to TRBJ2-7, with D perhaps TRBD1 (6 bases). The germline V and J ends were trimmed by 6 bases and 0 bases, with 12 bases remaining between them. CDR1 and CDR2 from the germline V gene are MDHEN and SYDVKM. The CDR3 consists of 14 residues. Written as DNA, the CDR3 is TGTGCCAGCAGCCAGACAGGTTTCTCCTACGAGCAGTACTTC. This gives the protein CASSQTGFSYEQYF.

V and J are TRBV18 and TRBJ2-3; 9 positions match TRBD1. V trimming: 2 bases; J trimming: 4 bases; junction bases outside the gene matches: 4. Per the germline V gene, CDR1 is KGHSH and CDR2 is LQKENI. This CDR3 comprises 15 residues. The chain's CDR3 is CASSPRTGVADTQYF. In DNA form, the CDR3 reads TGTGCCAGCTCACCAAGGACAGGGGTGGCAGATACGCAGTATTTT.

This clone was observed once. The gene calls are TRBV2 and TRBJ1-1; D not resolved. Germline CDR1 and CDR2: SNHLY and FYNNEI. The CDR3 is 11 amino acids. Trimming removed 6 bases at V and 7 bases at J, with 9 bases between. CDR3 sequence reads: CASRVHSEAFF. The CDR3 DNA reads TGTGCCAGCAGGGTACACAGTGAAGCTTTCTTT.